A selection of T cell receptor beta chains follows, all from one sample in a study of CXCR3-negative and CXCR3-positive naive CD8 T cells. One entry per CDR3 protein, without DNA, is what TCRdb gives after re-calling the 5' RACE reads. Its table records over 55,000 distinct CDR3 sequences. The source material was memory CD8+ T cells from blood. These receptors originate from a human donor in good health. Some clones in this sample may be carry-over from other donors' samples. Both conserved end residues are part of each CDR3.

J: TRBJ1-1
length: 15
V: TRBV20-1
CDR3: CSARGQGSMNTEAFF

J: TRBJ2-1
length: 15
V: TRBV18
CDR3: CASSPRGTQYNEQFF

J: TRBJ2-7
length: 13
V: TRBV11-2
CDR3: CASSLGPGYEQYF

J: TRBJ1-1
length: 13
V: TRBV19
CDR3: CASSQGPATEAFF

J: TRBJ2-7
length: 14
V: TRBV6-5
CDR3: CASSYSQGSYEQYF

J: TRBJ1-1
length: 15
V: TRBV5-1
CDR3: CASSGSGLLNTEAFF

J: TRBJ2-5
length: 16
V: TRBV12-3/TRBV12-4
CDR3: CASSPTAQGRRETQYF

J: TRBJ1-6
length: 14
V: TRBV20-1
CDR3: CSASVGRESSPLHF

J: TRBJ1-5
length: 17
V: TRBV20-1
CDR3: CSAKSGILLGSNQPQHF

J: TRBJ2-1
length: 14
V: TRBV20-1
CDR3: CSARGQGEANEQFF

J: TRBJ2-7
length: 14
V: TRBV29-1
CDR3: CSVERPGSPYEQYF

J: TRBJ2-6
length: 18
V: TRBV19
CDR3: CASSRSGAMSSGANVLTF

J: TRBJ1-5
length: 16
V: TRBV20-1
CDR3: CSARDFSRQGVQPQHF

J: TRBJ2-3
length: 17
V: TRBV4-3
CDR3: CASSLIIGGASGNTQYF

J: TRBJ1-1
length: 14
V: TRBV5-5
CDR3: CASSWTATNTEAFF

J: TRBJ2-7
length: 12
V: TRBV29-1
CDR3: CSVQRGGYEQYF

J: TRBJ2-7
length: 12
V: TRBV29-1
CDR3: CSVGTSTYEQYF

J: TRBJ2-7
length: 14
V: TRBV4-2
CDR3: CASSQRGGDDEQYF

J: TRBJ2-1
length: 15
V: TRBV12-3/TRBV12-4
CDR3: CASSGLGGSYNEQFF

J: TRBJ2-5
length: 13
V: TRBV29-1
CDR3: CSVRQGIQETQYF

J: TRBJ2-2
length: 16
V: TRBV9
CDR3: CASSSDRGPGTGELFF

J: TRBJ2-3
length: 11
V: TRBV5-6
CDR3: CASSGGGPTDF

J: TRBJ2-3
length: 16
V: TRBV27
CDR3: CASSPGTGPDPGAQYF

J: TRBJ2-1
length: 12
V: TRBV7-8
CDR3: CASSFSPNEQFF

J: TRBJ1-5
length: 13
V: TRBV6-5
CDR3: CASSEFSNQPQHF

J: TRBJ1-5
length: 14
V: TRBV6-6
CDR3: CASSSSGMGGPQHF

J: TRBJ2-1
length: 14
V: TRBV29-1
CDR3: CSYSGPNSYNEQFF

J: TRBJ2-3
length: 14
V: TRBV7-9
CDR3: CARQGREITDTQYF

J: TRBJ2-7
length: 14
V: TRBV29-1
CDR3: CSVVPTGATYEQYF

J: TRBJ1-1
length: 15
V: TRBV5-1
CDR3: CASSPGQAHDTEAFF

J: TRBJ2-1
length: 14
V: TRBV29-1
CDR3: CSVDLAGGLDEQFF

J: TRBJ1-3
length: 16
V: TRBV20-1
CDR3: CSAEWVRWGSGNTIYF

J: TRBJ1-1
length: 12
V: TRBV5-6
CDR3: CASSLGTPEAFF

J: TRBJ1-2
length: 14
V: TRBV6-5
CDR3: CASSPQGVDYGYTF

J: TRBJ2-7
length: 12
V: TRBV6-5
CDR3: CASSYPPDEQYF

J: TRBJ1-2
length: 15
V: TRBV29-1
CDR3: CSVGVGGELNYGHTF

J: TRBJ2-7
length: 13
V: TRBV28
CDR3: CASSSPGRHEQYF

J: TRBJ2-1
length: 13
V: TRBV7-2
CDR3: CASAVDRGNEQFF